The 23 T cell receptor beta chains below come from one sample, sequenced in a study of blood T cell repertoires in COVID-19. Measured with immunoSEQ multiplex PCR; TCRdb has only the in-frame clones, and not every one. The profile shows some 300,000 clones, 90% of them singletons. Sequencing input: peripheral blood. These receptors were collected from a woman between 50 and 59 years old with COVID-19, enrolled during active disease.

The V and J genes are TRBV5-4 and TRBJ1-2, with D possibly TRBD1 on 5 matching bases. This CDR3 spans 13 amino acids. The ends were cut back, 4 bases at V and 8 bases at J, with 15 bases in the middle. Germline CDR1 reads SGHNT; CDR2 reads YYREEE (reference sequence). For the CDR3, the DNA is TGTGCCAGCAGCCCACCGGGACTTGTGGGCTACACCTTC. Amino acid sequence: CASSPPGLVGYTF.

In nucleotides, the CDR3 is TGTGCCAGCAGCCAGATCTACAATGAGCAGTTCTTC. Translation gives CASSQIYNEQFF. This chain links TRBV7-2 with TRBJ2-1; D ambiguous. Per the germline V gene, CDR1 is SGHTA and CDR2 is FQGNSA. V was clipped by 5 bases and J by 3 bases, with 5 bases between them. CDR3 length: 12 residues.

The V and J genes are TRBV11-3 and TRBJ1-4; D possibly corresponds to TRBD1 (5 bases). Germline CDR1 and CDR2: SGHNT and YENEEA. V gave up 5 bases and J gave up 8 bases, with 21 bases separating them. The CDR3 runs 16 residues. CDR3 loop: CASSQLTGTVNEKLFF. The CDR3, as DNA: TGTGCCAGCAGCCAACTCACCGGGACTGTAAACGAAAAACTGTTTTTT.

Details on this clone: Germline and junction disagree at one end, which may indicate a read error. This chain links TRBV7-2 with TRBJ2-1, with D perhaps matching TRBD1 (6 bases). The CDR3 covers 19 residues. Per the germline V gene, CDR1 is SGHTA and CDR2 is FQGNSA. CDR3 sequence (DNA): TGTGCCAGCAGCTTGAAATCTGACAGGACCCGTACGCGTTACAGTGAGCAGTTCTTC. The encoded protein is CASSLKSDRTRTRYSEQFF.

The chain couples TRBV5-5 to TRBJ2-1; a weak D match, TRBD2 (6 bases). From germline, CDR1 is SGHKS and CDR2 YYEKEE (reference sequence). The CDR3 is 13 amino acids. Trimming took 4 bases from V and 5 from J, leaving 10 bases between them. CDR3 nucleotide sequence: TGTGCCAGCAGCCGGGACTCGAACAATGAGCAGTTCTTC. Translation gives CASSRDSNNEQFF.

This sequence joins TRBV7-3 and TRBJ1-1, with D maybe TRBD1 (5 bases). CDR1 is SGHTA and CDR2 is FQGTGA in the germline V gene. Trimming took 1 base from V and 5 from J, leaving 8 bases between them. This CDR3 is built from 13 residues. CDR3 sequence (DNA): TGTGCCAGCAGCTTAAGCAGGGTAACTGAAGCTTTCTTT. This gives the protein CASSLSRVTEAFF.

The chain couples TRBV2 to TRBJ2-2; perhaps TRBD1 as D (6 bases). The V end was cut by 11 bases, the J end by 4 bases, with 14 bases between. This CDR3 contains 13 residues. CDR1 SNHLY and CDR2 FYNNEI come from the germline V gene. DNA for the CDR3: TGTGCCTCCCAAGGACAGCTCACCGGGGAGCTGTTTTTT. Translation gives CASQGQLTGELFF.

This clone came up once. The V and J genes are TRBV6-2 or TRBV6-3 and TRBJ2-3; D unresolved. V lost 2 bases, J lost 2 bases, and 14 bases lay in between. Germline V gene data show CDR1 as MNHEY and CDR2 as SVGEGT. This CDR3 contains 16 residues. CDR3: CASSYGPGSNTDTQYF. CDR3 nucleotide sequence: TGTGCCAGCAGTTACGGTCCGGGTTCAAACACAGATACGCAGTATTTT.

This clone was seen once. The chain recombines TRBV7-6 with TRBJ2-7; 11 bases match TRBD2. The CDR3 has 17 amino acids. Losses at the gene ends were 3 bases for V and 7 bases for J; bases not matched to a gene: 14. Per germline, CDR1 SGHVS and CDR2 FNYEAQ. CDR3 amino acids: CASSFVEIAGGPEEQYF. The DNA for the CDR3 is TGTGCCAGCAGCTTCGTCGAAATAGCGGGAGGGCCTGAGGAGCAGTACTTC. The whole variable domain, filled in from reference TRBV7-6 and TRBJ2-7, reads GAGVSQSPRYKVTKRGQDVALRCDPISGHVSLYWYRQALGQGPEFLTYFNYEAQQDKSGLPNDRFSAERPEGSISTLTIQRTEQRDSAMYRCASSFVEIAGGPEEQYFGPGTRLTVT.

The V gene is TRBV18, the J gene TRBJ2-2; D might be TRBD1 (5 bases). Trimming shortened V by 4 bases and J by 5 bases, and 20 bases separated the two germline ends. The CDR3 totals 17 residues. CDR1 is KGHSH, CDR2 LQKENI, per germline. The CDR3 DNA is TGTGCCAGCTCACAAAGTAGGGGCCCCCAGAGGACCGGGGAGCTGTTTTTT. Protein sequence: CASSQSRGPQRTGELFF.

This rearrangement joins TRBV6-6 to TRBJ2-2, with 9 bases matching TRBD1. With V trimmed by 5 bases and J by 6 bases, 10 bases remained unmatched. The CDR3 is made up of 16 amino acids. Germline V gene sequence: CDR1 MNHNY, CDR2 SVGAGI (reference sequence). Here the CDR3 DNA reads TGTGCCAGCAGTATCACAGGGGGCTTGAGGGCCGGGGAGCTGTTTTTT. Its protein is CASSITGGLRAGELFF.

In this sample, this clone turned up a few times. The CDR3 loop is CASSLGSSYNSPLHF. The CDR3 DNA follows: TGTGCCAGCAGCTTGGGCAGTTCCTATAATTCACCCCTCCACTTT. The chain has TRBV5-4 and TRBJ1-6; D is ambiguous. Germline CDR1 SGHNT, CDR2 YYREEE (reference sequence). The V end was cut by 0 bases, the J end by 1 base, with 5 bases between. The CDR3 is 15 residues long.

V and J are TRBV6-1 and TRBJ1-2; D ambiguous. The CDR3 runs to 12 residues. In germline, CDR1 is MNHNS, CDR2 SASEGT. The ends were cut back, 3 bases at V and 4 bases at J, with 6 bases in the middle. The CDR3 DNA sequence: TGTGCCAGCAGTGACGTCCTCTATGGCTACACCTTC. As protein: CASSDVLYGYTF.

This chain links TRBV25-1 with TRBJ1-4; TRBD1 aligns across 7 bases. The CDR3 is 14 amino acids. CDR1 and CDR2 from the germline V gene are MGHDK and SYGVNS. Unmatched junction bases numbered 5, after V lost 5 bases and J lost 5 bases. In nucleotides, the CDR3 is TGTGCCAGCAGTTTCCCAGGGGGGAATGAAAAACTGTTTTTT. It encodes CASSFPGGNEKLFF.

This sequence joins TRBV24-1 and TRBJ2-3; D gene unclear. The CDR3 runs to 11 residues. Looked up from germline, CDR1 is KGHDR and CDR2 is SFDVKD. Trimming took off 3 bases at V and 6 bases at J, with 3 bases between the two ends. The CDR3: CATSDLDTQYF. As DNA, the CDR3 is TGTGCCACCAGTGATCTTGATACGCAGTATTTT.

The rearrangement links TRBV30 to TRBJ1-1; the D is unclear. Trimming took off 3 bases at V and 1 base at J, with 9 bases between the two ends. Germline CDR1 is GTSNPN and CDR2 is SVGIG (reference sequence). This CDR3 has 13 residues. CDR3 protein: CAWRRGWNTEAFF. The CDR3 nucleotides are TGTGCCTGGAGGCGGGGTTGGAACACTGAAGCTTTCTTT.

The chain recombines TRBV29-1 with TRBJ2-1; tentatively, D is TRBD1 (6 bases). CDR3 length: 12 amino acids. Germline values: CDR1 SQVTM, CDR2 ANQGSEA. V lost 6 bases and J lost 5, with 11 bases in between. The CDR3 here is CSVDSLDNEQFF. CDR3 nucleotides: TGCAGCGTGGACAGTCTGGACAATGAGCAGTTCTTC.

This rearrangement joins TRBV19 to TRBJ1-4, with D perhaps TRBD1 (5 bases). Germline assignment: CDR1 LNHDA and CDR2 SQIVND (reference sequence). V was clipped by 3 bases and J by 3 bases, with 17 bases between them. The CDR3 extends over 17 amino acids. CDR3 bases: TGTGCCAGTAGTATCGGGGAGGGTTGGGGACCTAATGAAAAACTGTTTTTT. It codes for CASSIGEGWGPNEKLFF.

The chain links TRBV18 to TRBJ1-5; 7 bases line up with TRBD1. V was pared by 6 bases and J by 2 bases, with 7 bases of the junction left unmatched. CDR1 KGHSH and CDR2 LQKENI come from the germline V gene. The CDR3 is 15 residues long. The CDR3 spells CASSQGGPGNQPQHF. The CDR3 DNA is TGTGCCAGCTCGCAGGGGGGACCGGGCAATCAGCCCCAGCATTTT.

V is TRBV10-3 and J is TRBJ1-1; D call uncertain. V dropped 3 bases and J dropped 10 bases, with 12 bases sitting between them. The germline V gene has CDR1 ENHRY and CDR2 SYGVKD. This CDR3 is 12 amino acids long. The CDR3: CAISESGSGAFF. The CDR3 DNA is TGTGCCATCAGTGAATCGGGTTCTGGAGCTTTCTTT.

A word on this clone: The same CDR3 can be traced to other DNA sequences in this sample. V and J are TRBV19 and TRBJ1-1; D uncertain. With 2 bases removed from V and 1 base from J, the gap between germline ends came to 5 bases. Germline V gives CDR1 LNHDA, CDR2 SQIVND (reference sequence). The CDR3 contains 13 residues. This chain's CDR3 is CASSISGNTEAFF. CDR3 coding DNA: TGTGCCAGTAGTATATCCGGGAACACTGAAGCTTTCTTT.

The gene calls are TRBV6-1 and TRBJ1-1; 9 positions match TRBD1. V dropped 3 bases and J dropped 11; count of bases not matched to a gene: 13. The CDR3 is 15 residues long. The germline V gene has CDR1 MNHNS and CDR2 SASEGT. This CDR3 is CASSEARQGGISAFF. CDR3 in DNA: TGTGCCAGCAGTGAGGCCCGACAGGGGGGGATTAGCGCTTTCTTT.

V usage is TRBV5-1 and J usage is TRBJ2-7; tentative D call: TRBD2 (6 bases). The germline V gene has CDR1 SGHRS and CDR2 YFSETQ. Between the trimmed V and J ends, which lost 4 bases and 6 bases, there was a span of 11 bases. The CDR3 runs 12 residues. For the CDR3, the DNA is TGCGCCAGCAGCCCGGACTATTTCGAGCAGTACTTC. This encodes CASSPDYFEQYF.